The T cell receptor beta chain described here comes from a study of cytomegalovirus exposure and HLA in healthy donors. General study findings and limits: There were a few CMV-associated chains whose specificity for CMV antigens was confirmed in vitro. Compared with the roughly 670-donor mean, an Asian-associated ancestry cluster reportedly had fewer N-insertions, according to a later analysis.

With 60 Vbeta and 13 Jbeta primers, the PCR was carried out. Assay used: immunoSEQ multiplex PCR; TCRdb lists only in-frame clones, some missing. This sample has more than 110,000 clones, with about 86% found just once. This clone was seen once. Antigen specificity is unknown. Germline lookup yields CDR1 LNHDA and CDR2 SQIVND (reference sequence). With 5 bases clipped from V and 5 bases from J, the junction kept 4 bases outside the gene matches. This CDR3 comprises 14 residues. Material: PBMCs. The rearrangement uses TRBV19 and TRBJ2-2; 8 positions agree with TRBD2. This TCR derives from a man aged 35-49 years in good health and CMV-seropositive. The CDR3 bases are TGTGCCAGTAGTTCGGGGGGGCGTACCGGGGAGCTGTTTTTT. It translates to CASSSGGRTGELFF.